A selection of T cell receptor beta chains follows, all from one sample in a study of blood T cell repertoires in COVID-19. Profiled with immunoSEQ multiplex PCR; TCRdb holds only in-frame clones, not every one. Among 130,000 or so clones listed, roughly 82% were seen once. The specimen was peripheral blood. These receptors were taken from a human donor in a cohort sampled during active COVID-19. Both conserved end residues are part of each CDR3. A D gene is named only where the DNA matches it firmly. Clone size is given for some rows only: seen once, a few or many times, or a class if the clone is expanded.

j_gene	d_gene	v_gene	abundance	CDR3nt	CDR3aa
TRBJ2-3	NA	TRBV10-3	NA	TGTGCCATCAGTGTGGAGGGAGGCCCAGATACGCAGTATTTT	CAISVEGGPDTQYF
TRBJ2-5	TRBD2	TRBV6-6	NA	TGTGCCAGCAGTTACCCTAGCGGGGGGGAAGAGACCCAGTACTTC	CASSYPSGGEETQYF
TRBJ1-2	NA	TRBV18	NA	TGTGCCAGCTCACCAAGTGGAGGGTATGGCTACACCTTC	CASSPSGGYGYTF
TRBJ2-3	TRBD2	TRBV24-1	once	TGTGCCACCGCGCGGGGGGGCTCCAGGAGCACAGATACGCAGTATTTT	CATARGGSRSTDTQYF
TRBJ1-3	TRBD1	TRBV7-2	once	TGTGCCAGCAGCAGCTGGGACAGGGAGGGATACACCATATATTTT	CASSSWDREGYTIYF
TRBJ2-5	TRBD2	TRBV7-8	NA	TGTGCCAGCAACAACGTCGGGGGGGCTGGGGAGACCCAGTACTTC	CASNNVGGAGETQYF
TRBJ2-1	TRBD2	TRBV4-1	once	TGCGCCAGCAGCCATCCCTTGACTAGCGGGGGATACAATGAGCAGTTCTTC	CASSHPLTSGGYNEQFF
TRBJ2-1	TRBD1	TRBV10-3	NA	TGTGCCATCAGCTTGGGACAGGGGAACAATGAGCAGTTCTTC	CAISLGQGNNEQFF
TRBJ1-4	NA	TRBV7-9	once	TGTGCCAGCAGCTTAGAGGGAGGGGTCGGGAAACTGTTTTTT	CASSLEGGVGKLFF
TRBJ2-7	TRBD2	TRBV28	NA	TGTGCCAGCAGTTCGGTCCTAGCGGGATTCTCCTACGAGCAGTACTTC	CASSSVLAGFSYEQYF
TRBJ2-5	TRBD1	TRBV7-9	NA	TGTGCCAGCAGCCCCGGGACAGGGGAAGAGACCCAGTACTTC	CASSPGTGEETQYF